This is a list of T cell receptor beta chains from one sample in a study of identical twins. TCRdb redid the calling of the 5' RACE reads with MiXCR, one entry per CDR3 protein. Of around 1.7 million distinct CDR3 sequences in the sample, around a third were seen once. Sequencing input: cord blood. The source is a newborn girl in good health. The CDR3 runs from the conserved cysteine through the conserved F or W. The D gene is left open where the match is weak. The listing skips clone size in some rows; elsewhere it reads once, few, many or a size class.

>TRBV2|TRBD2|TRBJ2-3|few
TGTGCCAGCAGTGCAAAGCGGGATAGGGGAACAGATACGCAGTATTTT
CASSAKRDRGTDTQYF
>TRBV29-1|NA|TRBJ2-2|few
TGCAGCGTTGAAGGGAGGACCGGGGAGCTGTTTTTT
CSVEGRTGELFF
>TRBV4-2|TRBD1|TRBJ1-2|NA
TGTGCCAGCAGCCAAGGGACAGGGGAGGGCTACACCTTC
CASSQGTGEGYTF
>TRBV11-2|NA|TRBJ2-1|few
TGTGCCAGCAGCTCCGTAGATAGTGAGCAGTTCTTC
CASSSVDSEQFF
>TRBV3-1|NA|TRBJ2-1|NA
TGTGCCAGCAGCCAAGGCCCACGACTAGATCGGTTCTTC
CASSQGPRLDRFF
>TRBV5-1|NA|TRBJ2-2|few
TGCGCCAGCAGCTTGGCCCATCAACCCAGCACCGGGGAGCTGTTTTTT
CASSLAHQPSTGELFF
>TRBV21-1|NA|TRBJ2-1|NA
TGTGCCAGCAGCAAAAGGTGTCTAGCGGGGCCTAATGAGCAGTTCTTC
CASSKRCLAGPNEQFF
>TRBV28|TRBD2|TRBJ2-3|NA
TGTGCCAGCAGCTCCATTGTCGGCGGGAGAGCGGGGTCAGGGACAGATACGCAGTATTTT
CASSSIVGGRAGSGTDTQYF
>TRBV27|TRBD1|TRBJ1-2|few
TGTGCCAGCAGTTTAGCGTGGACAGGGATTGGGAAAGACTATGGCTACACCTTC
CASSLAWTGIGKDYGYTF
>TRBV5-4|NA|TRBJ2-7|NA
TGTGCCAGCAGATTTGACAGCGGCTCCTACGAGCAGTACTTC
CASRFDSGSYEQYF
>TRBV6-1|TRBD2|TRBJ2-5|NA
TGTGCCAGCTCCGAGGGGACTAGCGGGATGGGGACCCAGTACTTC
CASSEGTSGMGTQYF
>TRBV6-5|NA|TRBJ1-3|few
TGTGCCAGCAGTTATGAATGGTCGACTGGGACTGGAAACACCATATATTTT
CASSYEWSTGTGNTIYF
>TRBV27|TRBD2|TRBJ2-7|NA
TGTGCCAGCAGTTTATTGGGGACTAGCGGGAGGGCCTACGAGCAGTACTTC
CASSLLGTSGRAYEQYF
>TRBV25-1|NA|TRBJ2-1|few
TGTGCCGCGTTAGGGTTCAATGAGCAGTTCTTC
CAALGFNEQFF
>TRBV9|TRBD2|TRBJ2-3|few
TGTGCCAGCAGCCTTTCTAATGGACGGGAGGGCGCAGATACGCAGTATTTT
CASSLSNGREGADTQYF
>TRBV5-1|TRBD1|TRBJ2-7|many
TGCGCCAGCCGGATCCAAGGACAGGGGAACGAGCAGTACTTC
CASRIQGQGNEQYF
>TRBV2|NA|TRBJ2-6|few
TGTGCCATCAGAGAATCTGGGGCCAACGTCCTGACTTTC
CAIRESGANVLTF
>TRBV11-2|NA|TRBJ2-6|few
TGTGCCAGCAGCTCTAGGACCTCTGGGGCCAACGTCCTGACTTTC
CASSSRTSGANVLTF
>TRBV20-1|NA|TRBJ2-7|few
TGCAGTGCTAGGCTAGCGCCGAGCTCCTACGAGCAGTACTTC
CSARLAPSSYEQYF
>TRBV25-1|TRBD1|TRBJ1-1|NA
TGTGCCAGCAGTGTCACCGGGACAGGGGTTGCTTTCTTT
CASSVTGTGVAFF
>TRBV2|TRBD2|TRBJ2-1|NA
TGTGCCAGCAGCTTGGCCCCGGGACTAGCGGGATCAGGTGAGCAGTTCTTC
CASSLAPGLAGSGEQFF
>TRBV6-1|NA|TRBJ1-4|NA
TGTGCCAGCACCCGGGGTGGCCTAAACGAAAAACTGTTTTTT
CASTRGGLNEKLFF